This T cell receptor (beta chain) was sequenced for a study of cytomegalovirus exposure and HLA in healthy donors (dated by TCRdb to the late 2010s). Looking at the study overall: In an earlier analysis of several hundred of the donors, 250 to 350 Gb of sequence data and 90 million to 130 million unique TCR beta sequences from about 179 million T cells were reported. The later analysis used no new phenotypic data to find candidate immune exposures, relying instead on TCR beta sequences and their occurrence across donors. Donor age, sex, ethnicity and CMV serostatus were compiled alongside the repertoire data. Of the roughly 400 genotyped donors, around 81% fell in the genetic ancestry cluster associated with self-reported Caucasian donors. Using immunosequencing, the study profiled T cell repertoires from some 670 subjects and related those repertoires to cytomegalovirus serostatus. On average, roughly 250,000 unique TCR beta nucleotide sequences were sequenced per donor among some 420 genotyped donors of the cohort, with roughly 18% of those sequences being non-productive. An earlier analysis of 450 to 750 of the donors used high-throughput TCR beta sequencing to judge whether each TCR beta V gene segment behaved as functional or pseudogenic. Five DR-DQ haplotypes were handled as single units for association and clustering, since linkage in the cohort was strong. HLA typing covered class I and class II loci at four-digit resolution. Typing coverage varied by locus: roughly 629-640 donors for A, B, C, DRB1 and DQB1; roughly 500 for DQA1; approximately 610 for DPA1; around 490 for DPB1. To study patterns of TCR occurrence, a later analysis re-analyzed previously published TCR beta repertoires from 550 to 800 donors and added high-resolution HLA genotyping. An early release covering roughly 600 HLA-typed donors comprised about 300 gigabases of sequencing data and approximately 85 million unique TCR sequences. The study aimed to test whether cataloging public T cell receptors could reveal signatures of past pathogen exposure. In a later genetic analysis, genome-wide SNP genotypes for about 55% of the roughly 700 donors were used, and that subset was treated as a discovery cohort. All discovery cohort repertoires had been generated using a single sequencing platform. To predict cytomegalovirus infection status, the study combined high-throughput TCR immunosequencing, statistical association of individual TCRs with disease status, and machine learning. Besides the first cohort of 550 to 750 subjects, a separate validation cohort made up of 120 or so different subjects was used. Results and caveats for the whole study, not just this receptor: The authors suggested that the approach could potentially be generalized to other disease states and immunological phenotypes. A total of 150 to 200 TCR beta chains were listed by the study as associated with cytomegalovirus. A later analysis associated about 18,000 TCR beta sequences with specific HLA alleles at a false discovery rate of 0.05. Most TCR sequences were observed very rarely across donors, whereas some public TCRs were present in many individuals. In a later analysis, most CMV-associated TCR beta chains were found to appear HLA-restricted, with HLA associations seemingly driven largely by CMV exposure. Roughly uniform sequencing depth across donors was assumed in presence/absence analyses, although this assumption may not hold. Compared with equally common non-associated chains, HLA-associated TCR beta chains in a later analysis were more clonally expanded and had lower generation probabilities. A few of the identified cytomegalovirus-associated TCR beta chains were confirmed in vitro to be specific for cytomegalovirus antigens. In an earlier analysis of around 500 of the donors, most TCR beta V segments appeared in productive rearrangements about 87% or about 30% of the time, broadly matching IMGT annotations. CMV serostatus was the only immune exposure information available for the cohort. HLA typing was unavailable for some donors at each locus, so association tests used only the typed subset. In a later analysis, several top co-occurrence clusters were reported to appear linked to parvovirus B19, influenza, CMV and Epstein-Barr virus. Because counts were too low, seventeen rarely observed V segments, including chromosome 9 orphons, were left out of the earlier analysis of approximately 500 of the donors. In a later analysis, the rate of TCR association differed among HLA loci, with DRB1 alleles having the most associated TCRs and HLA-C alleles having the fewest. Some IMGT-functional V segments, including TRBV6-2 and TRBV6-3, could not be distinguished by the 87-base-pair reads and were therefore excluded. The sequencing pipeline was judged likely to have produced a cluster of highly shared sequence variants as a technical artifact. Cytomegalovirus status was reported to be diagnosed by the classifier with high specificity and sensitivity in both the original and validation cohorts. In this cohort, only TCR beta chains were sequenced, and detectable features were limited by the absence of alpha or paired-chain data. Assigning TCR associations to individual alleles was difficult when HLA alleles, especially DR and DQ, strongly co-occurred. According to a later genetic analysis, donors in an Asian-associated ancestry cluster had fewer N-insertions in productive TCRs than the approximately 670-donor mean. A later genetic analysis associated a missense DCLRE1C variant with V-gene and J-gene trimming of TCR beta chains, and an independent cohort replicated the association. A further reported finding was that TCR beta sequences accurately predicted the HLA-A and HLA-B alleles for most subjects in the first cohort. Correlated functional status among segregating V segments might reflect linkage disequilibrium, but an unknown experimental factor could not be ruled out.

Spanning cysteine to phenylalanine, the CDR3 consists of 17 amino acids. Only the CDR3 region is kept as DNA, spanning 51 bases read in frame from base 1. For this chain, trimming is 5 bases at the V end and 4 bases at the J end, and the number of junction bases without a gene match is 9. The germline V gene encodes CDR1 LNHDA and CDR2 SQIVND (reference sequence). The cohort was made up of under 800 healthy bone marrow donors. At the time of sampling, all cohort members were nominally healthy, though unrecorded immune exposures were likely present. The donor was CMV seropositive and was included in the group of some 290 seropositive cohort members. A peripheral blood sample was collected from each donor, and TCR beta sequencing was performed on peripheral blood mononuclear cells. Genomic DNA extraction from the blood cell samples was performed with the Qiagen DNeasy Blood Extraction Kit. Worth noting for this clone: Its recognized antigen is unknown. Base quality data are lacking; no much larger clone is found one base away.

Library creation used the immunoSEQ multiplex PCR assay. For the multiplex PCR, a mixture combining 60 forward primers for TCR Vbeta segments and 13 reverse primers for TCR Jbeta segments was used. A multiplex PCR assay on genomic DNA amplified the CDR3 region of rearranged TCR beta genes. Amplified TCR beta libraries were sequenced as 87-base-pair reads on the Illumina HiSeq System. The original methods were these. A later analysis counted around 72 million unique TCR beta chains across the 666 repertoires, and roughly 10 million of these chains were shared by at least two donors. To remove PCR and sequencing errors, raw reads were error-corrected and collapsed into unique sequences using a nearest-neighbor algorithm that merged closely related sequences. CDR3 sequences were aligned to IMGT reference sequences to assign V, D and J gene segments. For a sequence to be retained, at least a six-nucleotide match to both a V gene segment and a J gene segment was required. Rearrangements were called productive when the CDR3 lacked stop codons and stayed in frame with V and J; all others were non-productive. Following IMGT convention, CDR3 was defined as the stretch from the second conserved V-encoded cysteine to the conserved J-encoded phenylalanine. In an earlier analysis of 550 to 650 of the donors, sequences lacking an unambiguous match to a single V gene segment were excluded. An earlier analysis of 587 of the donors classified V segments as functional when productive rearrangements were above 56.7% and as segregating when the standard deviation between donors was above 5%. A statistical classification framework was built to diagnose cytomegalovirus status from the catalog of TCR beta chain sequences. In a later analysis, TCR nucleotide sequences were compared against IMGT/GENE-DB human TR gene sequences so that V and J genes could be assigned. Using the TCRdist pipeline, a later analysis assigned CDR3 sequences along with most-parsimonious VDJ recombination scenarios. In a later analysis, each TCR beta chain was defined by its CDR3 amino acid sequence together with its V-gene family, and reads lacking a unique V-gene family were excluded. A later analysis removed several hundred highly shared, low-generation-probability nucleotide sequences to deal with suspected cross-contamination and a sequencing artifact. In a later analysis, a clonal expansion index was calculated for each public chain from normalized within-repertoire ranks of inferred template counts. In a later analysis, generation probabilities were computed using a VDJ recombination model fitted to out-of-frame rearrangements, and the results were checked against IGoR. In a later analysis, TCR-TCR, TCR-HLA and TCR-CMV co-occurrence was scored with hypergeometric tests, and a repertoire-size bias correction was applied to TCR pairs. A later analysis estimated false discovery rates by permuting HLA or CMV assignments 20 times. A later analysis grouped co-occurring TCRs with DBSCAN, adding TCRdist sequence similarity when clustering within HLA-allele-positive subsets. Co-occurrence clustering excluded repertoires with fewer than 30,000 or more than 120,000 public chains, plus five with anomalous nucleotide sharing. In its TCRdb copy, this immuneACCESS table keeps in-frame sequences only and misses some clones. Where compared with another copy, unresolved V genes explain less than half of these, and the others have no known cause. V, J and clone size derive from that table, while D and trimming were established from the DNA sequence. In all, the sample holds some 57,000 clones, and 89% of those were seen once. The biggest ten clones account for roughly 1.6% of the sample.

The specimen was PBMCs. Here the chain combines TRBV19 and TRBJ2-6, with 9 central nucleotides matching TRBD1. This TCR was recovered from a man aged 25-45 years in good health and CMV-seropositive. CDR3 loop: CASSPWQQGAGANVLTF. The nucleotides read TGTGCCAGTAGTCCGTGGCAACAGGGGGCCGGGGCCAACGTCCTGACTTTC.